This TCR beta chain was captured by sequencing in a study of blood T cell repertoires in COVID-19. Study-wide context: Spain, Italy and the United States supplied samples that represented acute and convalescent COVID-19. In each case, the material was cDNA or gDNA derived from T cells, B-cell-depleted T cells, or PBMCs.

CDR3 size: 14 residues. J was trimmed by 6 bases and V by 4 bases; bases with no gene match: 6. CDR1 is MGHDK and CDR2 is SYGVNS in the germline V gene. In the authors' methods: Reference gene primer amplification in the assay estimated nucleated cell counts. Assay used: immunoSEQ multiplex PCR; TCRdb lists only in-frame clones, some missing. V and J calls and clone size come straight from that table; D and trimming were deduced from the DNA. Of some 70,000 clones listed, around 90% were seen once; the top ten hold under 15%. The genes are TRBV25-1 and TRBJ1-1, with TRBD1 matching 9 bases. The clonotype was recovered from a human donor with active COVID-19. The donor label of this sample is uncertain. Sequencing was done on a sample of peripheral blood. The chain's CDR3 is CASSARRQGAEAFF. CDR3 nucleotides: TGTGCCAGCAGTGCAAGAAGACAGGGGGCTGAAGCTTTCTTT. The full variable domain, with the rest looked up from reference TRBV25-1 and TRBJ1-1, is EADIYQTPRYLVIGTGKKITLECSQTMGHDKMYWYQQDPGMELHLIHYSYGVNSTEKGDLSSESTVSRIRTEHFPLTLESARPSHTSQYLCASSARRQGAEAFFGQGTRLTVV.